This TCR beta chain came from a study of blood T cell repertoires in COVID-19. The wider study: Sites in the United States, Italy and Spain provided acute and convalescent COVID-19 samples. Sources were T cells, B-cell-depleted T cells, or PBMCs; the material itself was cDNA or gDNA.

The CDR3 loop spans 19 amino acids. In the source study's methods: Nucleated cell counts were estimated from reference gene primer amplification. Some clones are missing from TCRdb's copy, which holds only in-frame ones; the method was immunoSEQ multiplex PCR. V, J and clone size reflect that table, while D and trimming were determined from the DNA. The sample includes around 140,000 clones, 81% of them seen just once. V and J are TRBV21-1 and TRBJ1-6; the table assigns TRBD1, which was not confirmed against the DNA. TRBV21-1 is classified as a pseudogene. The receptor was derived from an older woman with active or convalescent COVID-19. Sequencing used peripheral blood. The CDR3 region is CAPRRGITRTGRNNSPLHF. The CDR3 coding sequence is TGTGCCCCCCGTCGTGGCATCACTAGGACAGGACGAAATAATTCACCCCTCCACTTT.